The entry below describes one TCR beta chain. Original handling: Nucleated cell counts were estimated from reference gene primer amplification. This table comes from immunoSEQ multiplex PCR, and its TCRdb copy is limited to in-frame clones, with some not included. Clone size and V and J calls were adopted from that table, with D and trimming inferred from the DNA. The sample carries about 200,000 clones, 80% to 90% recorded once. CDR1 is SGDLS and CDR2 is YYNGEE in the germline V gene. The CDR3 is made up of 14 amino acids. V gave up 4 bases and J gave up 1 base, with 9 bases separating them. This record comes from a study of blood T cell repertoires in COVID-19. Across the whole study: Acute and convalescent COVID-19 samples came from the United States, Italy and Spain.

This sequence originates from an elderly woman with acute or convalescent COVID-19. Sequencing was carried out using peripheral blood. The chain couples TRBV9 to TRBJ1-3; maybe TRBD1 (6 bases). The CDR3 sequence: CASSPGQSGNTIYF. In nucleotides, the CDR3 is TGTGCCAGCAGCCCAGGACAGTCTGGAAACACCATATATTTT.